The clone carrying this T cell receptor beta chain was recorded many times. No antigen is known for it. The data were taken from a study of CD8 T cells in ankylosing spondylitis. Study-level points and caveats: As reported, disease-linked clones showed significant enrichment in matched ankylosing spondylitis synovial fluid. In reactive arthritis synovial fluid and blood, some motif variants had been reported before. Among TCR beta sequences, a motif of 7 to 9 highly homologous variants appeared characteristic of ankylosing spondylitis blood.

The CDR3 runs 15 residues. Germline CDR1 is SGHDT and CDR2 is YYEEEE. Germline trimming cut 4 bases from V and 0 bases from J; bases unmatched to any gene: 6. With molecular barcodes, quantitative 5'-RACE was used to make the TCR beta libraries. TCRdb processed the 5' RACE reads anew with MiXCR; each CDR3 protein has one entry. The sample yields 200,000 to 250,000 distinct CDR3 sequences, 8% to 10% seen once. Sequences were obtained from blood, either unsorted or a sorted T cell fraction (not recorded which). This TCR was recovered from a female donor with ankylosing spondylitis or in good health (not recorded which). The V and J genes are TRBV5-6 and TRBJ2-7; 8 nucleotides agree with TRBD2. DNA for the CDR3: TGTGCCAGCAGCCGTCCCGGGACTAGCTCCTACGAGCAGTACTTC. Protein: CASSRPGTSSYEQYF.